The sequence of this T cell receptor beta chain was determined in a study of cytomegalovirus exposure and HLA in healthy donors. Findings and limits, study-wide: The study dropped some indistinguishable V segments, TRBV6-2 and TRBV6-3 among them.

Trimming shortened V by 1 base and J by 5 bases, and 12 bases separated the two germline ends. Per the germline V gene, CDR1 is SGDLS and CDR2 is YYNGEE. The CDR3 length is 15 residues. Vbeta (60) and Jbeta (13) primers were used in the PCR. Profiling relied on immunoSEQ multiplex PCR, and the TCRdb table lists in-frame clones only, not all of them. The sample records about 80,000 clones, 60% to 80% being singletons. Notes on this clone: Its matching antigen is unknown.

The TCR sequence derives from a woman between 45 and 65 years old in good health and CMV-seropositive. Sequencing used PBMCs. V is TRBV9 and J is TRBJ2-2, with a weak D call TRBD1 (6 bases). CDR3 DNA sequence: TGTGCCAGCAGCGTAAGAGGGGGTGTTACCGGGGAGCTGTTTTTT. Translation: CASSVRGGVTGELFF.